Sequencing of this TCR beta chain was carried out in a study of T cells in Graves' hyperthyroidism and ophthalmopathy. PBMCs were sourced from approximately 9.3 ml fresh peripheral blood. This clonotype was seen just once. The investigators amplified TCR beta CDR3 regions from RNA transcripts. HTBI primers were the set used in a first-round RT-PCR of the TCR CDR3. TCRdb recomputed calls from the multiplex PCR reads with MiXCR, one row per CDR3 protein. The sample has 700,000 to 950,000 distinct CDR3 sequences; just over 35% are singletons. The sample taken for sequencing was blood. The sequence was obtained from a woman aged 35 to 49 with Graves' hyperthyroidism.

The CDR3 DNA reads as TGTGCCACCAGGGAGGGGGGCCTGACAGGGAACACCGGGGAGCTGTTTTTT. Encoded protein: CATREGGLTGNTGELFF. The chain combines TRBV24-1 with TRBJ2-2, with D perhaps given as TRBD1 or TRBD2 (6 bases each). The CDR3 covers 17 residues. The V end was cut by 7 bases, the J end by 1 base, with 18 bases between. Germline V gene data show CDR1 as KGHDR and CDR2 as SFDVKD.